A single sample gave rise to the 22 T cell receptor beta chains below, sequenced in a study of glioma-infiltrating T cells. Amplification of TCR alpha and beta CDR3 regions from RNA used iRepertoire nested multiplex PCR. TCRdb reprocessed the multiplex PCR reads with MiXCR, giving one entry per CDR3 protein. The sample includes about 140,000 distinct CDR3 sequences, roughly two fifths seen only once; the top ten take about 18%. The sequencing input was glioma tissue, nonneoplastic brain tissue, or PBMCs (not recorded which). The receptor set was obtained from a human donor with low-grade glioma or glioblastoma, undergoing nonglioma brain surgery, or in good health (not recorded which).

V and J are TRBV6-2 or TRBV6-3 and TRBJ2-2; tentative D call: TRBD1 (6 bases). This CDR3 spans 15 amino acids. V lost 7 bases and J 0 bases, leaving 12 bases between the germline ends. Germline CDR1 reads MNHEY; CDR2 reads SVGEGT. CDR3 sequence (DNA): TGTGCCAGCACTCACTCAGGGGCGAACACCGGGGAGCTGTTTTTT. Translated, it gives CASTHSGANTGELFF.

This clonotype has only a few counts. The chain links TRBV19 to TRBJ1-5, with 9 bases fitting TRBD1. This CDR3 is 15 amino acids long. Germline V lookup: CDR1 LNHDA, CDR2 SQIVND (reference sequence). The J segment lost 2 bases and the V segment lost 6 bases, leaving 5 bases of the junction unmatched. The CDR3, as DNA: TGTGCCAGTAGCCAGGGACAGGGAGGCAATCAGCCCCAGCATTTT. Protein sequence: CASSQGQGGNQPQHF.

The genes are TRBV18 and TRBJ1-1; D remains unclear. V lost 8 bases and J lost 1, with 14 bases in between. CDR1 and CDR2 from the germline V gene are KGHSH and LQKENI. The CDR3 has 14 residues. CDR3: CASSLGRANTEAFF. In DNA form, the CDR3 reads TGTGCCAGCAGCCTAGGACGGGCGAACACTGAAGCTTTCTTT.

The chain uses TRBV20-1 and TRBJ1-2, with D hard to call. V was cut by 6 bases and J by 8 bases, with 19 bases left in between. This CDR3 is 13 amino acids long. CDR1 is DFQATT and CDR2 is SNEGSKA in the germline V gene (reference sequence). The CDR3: CSASTSISVGYTF. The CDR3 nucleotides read TGCAGTGCCTCGACTAGTATATCGGTAGGCTACACCTTC.

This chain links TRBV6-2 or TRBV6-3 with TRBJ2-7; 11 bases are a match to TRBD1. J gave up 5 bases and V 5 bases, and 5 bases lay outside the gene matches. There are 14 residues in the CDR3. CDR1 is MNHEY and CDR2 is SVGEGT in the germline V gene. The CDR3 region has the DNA TGTGCCAGCAGTACCGGGACAGGGGGTCACGAGCAGTACTTC. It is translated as CASSTGTGGHEQYF.

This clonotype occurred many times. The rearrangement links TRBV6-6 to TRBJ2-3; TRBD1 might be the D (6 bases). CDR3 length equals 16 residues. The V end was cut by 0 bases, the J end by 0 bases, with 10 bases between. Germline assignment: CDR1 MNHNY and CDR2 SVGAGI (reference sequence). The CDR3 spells CASSYSGHYSTDTQYF. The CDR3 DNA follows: TGTGCCAGCAGTTACTCGGGACATTATAGCACAGATACGCAGTATTTT.

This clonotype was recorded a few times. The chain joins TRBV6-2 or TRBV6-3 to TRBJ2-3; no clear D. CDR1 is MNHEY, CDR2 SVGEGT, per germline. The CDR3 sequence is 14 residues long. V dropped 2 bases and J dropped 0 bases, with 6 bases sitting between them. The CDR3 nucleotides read TGTGCCAGCAGTTACCTCTCTAGCACAGATACGCAGTATTTT. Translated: CASSYLSSTDTQYF.

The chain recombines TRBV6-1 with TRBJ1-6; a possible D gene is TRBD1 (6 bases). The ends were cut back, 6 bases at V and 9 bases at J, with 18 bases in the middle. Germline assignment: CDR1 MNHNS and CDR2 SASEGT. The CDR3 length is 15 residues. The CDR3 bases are TGTGCCAGCAGCCCTCCGGGACATGGGGCTTCACCCCTCCACTTT. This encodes CASSPPGHGASPLHF.

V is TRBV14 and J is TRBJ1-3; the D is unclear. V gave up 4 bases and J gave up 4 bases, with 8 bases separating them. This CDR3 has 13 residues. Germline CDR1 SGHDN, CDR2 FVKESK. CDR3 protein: CASSRPLGNTIYF. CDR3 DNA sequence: TGTGCCAGCAGCCGCCCTCTAGGAAACACCATATATTTT.

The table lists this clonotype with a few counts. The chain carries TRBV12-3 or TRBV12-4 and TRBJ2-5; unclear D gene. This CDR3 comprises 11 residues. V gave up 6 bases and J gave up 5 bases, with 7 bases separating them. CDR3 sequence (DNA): TGTGCCAGCAGCTGGTCGGAGACCCAGTACTTC. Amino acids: CASSWSETQYF.

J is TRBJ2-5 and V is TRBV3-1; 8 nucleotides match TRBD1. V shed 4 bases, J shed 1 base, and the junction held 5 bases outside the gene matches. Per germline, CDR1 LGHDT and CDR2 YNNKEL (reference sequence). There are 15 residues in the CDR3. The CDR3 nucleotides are TGTGCCAGCAGCCCGACCGGGACAGGCCAAGAGACCCAGTACTTC. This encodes CASSPTGTGQETQYF.

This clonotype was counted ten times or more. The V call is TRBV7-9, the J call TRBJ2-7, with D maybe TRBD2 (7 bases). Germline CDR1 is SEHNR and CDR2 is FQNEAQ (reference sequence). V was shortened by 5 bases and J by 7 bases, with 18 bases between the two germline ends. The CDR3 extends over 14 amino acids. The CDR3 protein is CASSPRAQGGEQYF. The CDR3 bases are TGTGCCAGCAGCCCTAGGGCACAGGGAGGGGAGCAGTACTTC.

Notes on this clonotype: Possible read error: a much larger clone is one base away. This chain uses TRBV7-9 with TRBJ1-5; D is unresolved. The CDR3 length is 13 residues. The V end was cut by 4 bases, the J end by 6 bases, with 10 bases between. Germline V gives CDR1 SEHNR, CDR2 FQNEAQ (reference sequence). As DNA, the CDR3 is TGTGCCAGCAGCTCTGGAGTGACTCAGCCCCAGCATTTT. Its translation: CASSSGVTQPQHF.

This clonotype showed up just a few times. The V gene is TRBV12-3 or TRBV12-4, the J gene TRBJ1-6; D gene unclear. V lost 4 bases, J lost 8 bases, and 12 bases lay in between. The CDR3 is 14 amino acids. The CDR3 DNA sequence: TGTGCCAGCAGTTATAGGAGACCGGATTCACCCCTCCACTTT. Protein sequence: CASSYRRPDSPLHF.

CDR3 sequence (DNA): TGTGCCAGCGGGTCAGGTTATTCACCCCTCCACTTT. Amino acid sequence: CASGSGYSPLHF. V usage is TRBV28 and J usage is TRBJ1-6; D not certain. This CDR3 comprises 12 residues. Germline CDR1 MDHEN, CDR2 SYDVKM. V lost 8 bases to trimming and J lost 8 bases, with 10 bases between them.

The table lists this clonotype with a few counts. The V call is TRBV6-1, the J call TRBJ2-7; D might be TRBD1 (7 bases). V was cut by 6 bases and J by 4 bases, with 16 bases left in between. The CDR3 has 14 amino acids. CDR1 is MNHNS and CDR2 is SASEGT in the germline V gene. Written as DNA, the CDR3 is TGTGCCAGCAGCCCAGCGGGCAGGGGGTACGAGCAGTACTTC. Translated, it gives CASSPAGRGYEQYF.

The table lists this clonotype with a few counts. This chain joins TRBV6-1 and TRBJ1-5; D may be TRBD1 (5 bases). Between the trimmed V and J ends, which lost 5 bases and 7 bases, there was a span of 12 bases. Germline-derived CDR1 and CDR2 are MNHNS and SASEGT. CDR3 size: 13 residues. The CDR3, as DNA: TGTGCCAGCAGTAGGGGCGCAGGGCAGCCCCAGCATTTT. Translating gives CASSRGAGQPQHF.

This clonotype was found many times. The CDR3 here is CASGTARLYEQYF. CDR3 in DNA: TGTGCCAGCGGAACAGCCCGACTCTACGAGCAGTACTTC. The rearrangement uses TRBV6-1 and TRBJ2-7; no clear D gene. CDR1 and CDR2 (germline): MNHNS, SASEGT. CDR3 length: 13 residues. Trimming pared 8 bases from V and 3 bases from J, leaving 14 bases between.

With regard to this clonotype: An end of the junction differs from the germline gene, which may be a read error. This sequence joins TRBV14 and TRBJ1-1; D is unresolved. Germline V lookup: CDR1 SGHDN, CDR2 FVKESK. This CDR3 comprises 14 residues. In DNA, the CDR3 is TGTGCCAGCAGCCAAGTGAACAAGAACACTGAAGCTTCCTTT. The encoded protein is CASSQVNKNTEASF.

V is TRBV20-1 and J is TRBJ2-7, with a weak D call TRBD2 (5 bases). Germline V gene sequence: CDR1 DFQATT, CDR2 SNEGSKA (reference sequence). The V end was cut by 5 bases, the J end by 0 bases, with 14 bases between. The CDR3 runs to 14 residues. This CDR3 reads CSAPFGSASYEQYF. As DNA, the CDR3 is TGCAGTGCTCCTTTTGGTAGCGCCTCCTACGAGCAGTACTTC.

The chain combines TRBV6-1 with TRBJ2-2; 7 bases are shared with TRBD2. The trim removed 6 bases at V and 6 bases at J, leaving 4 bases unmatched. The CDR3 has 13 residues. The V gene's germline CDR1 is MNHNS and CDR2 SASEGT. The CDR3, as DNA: TGTGCCAGCAGCGTTAGCGGGCCCGGGGAGCTGTTTTTT. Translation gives CASSVSGPGELFF.

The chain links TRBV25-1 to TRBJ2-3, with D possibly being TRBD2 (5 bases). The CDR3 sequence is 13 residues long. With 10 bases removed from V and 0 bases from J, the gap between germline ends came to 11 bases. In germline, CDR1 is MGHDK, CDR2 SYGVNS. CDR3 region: CATRTGSTDTQYF. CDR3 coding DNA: TGTGCCACCCGGACGGGGAGCACAGATACGCAGTATTTT.